These 12 T cell receptor beta chains came from one sample sequenced in a study of CD8 T cells in Susac syndrome. The RNA input was about 0.5 to 1 ug, and it was reverse transcribed with random hexamers. MiXCR was run by TCRdb on the immunoSEQ multiplex PCR reads, yielding one entry per CDR3 protein. This repertoire shows roughly 120,000 distinct CDR3 sequences, 94% found once; its top ten account for about 0.098%. Sequenced sample: CD4+ T cells from PBMCs. The receptors stem from a human donor in good health.

This chain connects TRBV2 to TRBJ1-4, with D hard to call. V was shortened by 6 bases and J by 1 base, with 15 bases between the two germline ends. Germline assignment: CDR1 SNHLY and CDR2 FYNNEI. The CDR3 runs 16 residues. The CDR3 coding sequence is TGTGCCAGCAGGGCCGGGGTAGGCCAAACTAATGAAAAACTGTTTTTT. Translated, it gives CASRAGVGQTNEKLFF. Looking up the rest from reference TRBV2 and TRBJ1-4 gives the full variable domain: EPEVTQTPSHQVTQMGQEVILRCVPISNHLYFYWYRQILGQKVEFLVSFYNNEISEKSEIFDDQFSVERPDGSNFTLKIRSTKLEDSAMYFCASRAGVGQTNEKLFFGSGTQLSVL.

V usage is TRBV5-1 and J usage is TRBJ1-1, with 7 bases lining up with TRBD1. CDR1 is SGHRS, CDR2 YFSETQ, per germline. The CDR3 covers 18 residues. The ends lost 3 bases at V and 4 bases at J; junction bases unmatched: 18. This chain's CDR3 is CASSSMVGQVNKGTEAFF. CDR3 sequence (DNA): TGCGCCAGCAGCTCGATGGTCGGACAGGTAAATAAGGGCACTGAAGCTTTCTTT.

V usage is TRBV4-2 and J usage is TRBJ2-5; possible D gene TRBD2, 5 bases. The germline gives CDR1 LGHNA, CDR2 YNFKEQ. CDR3 length equals 17 residues. Trimming stripped 6 bases from V and 9 bases from J, with 29 bases between. The CDR3 nucleotides read TGTGCCAGCAGTCCAAAGGATGTAACGGCAGGCAAGAGGGCCCAGTACTTC. This gives the protein CASSPKDVTAGKRAQYF.

V gene TRBV28 combines with J gene TRBJ2-3, with D unclear. This CDR3 comprises 14 residues. Germline values: CDR1 MDHEN, CDR2 SYDVKM. Trimming removed 2 bases from V and 2 bases from J, with 8 bases in between. For the CDR3, the DNA is TGTGCCAGCAGTTTACCCCAGACCACAGATACGCAGTATTTT. Amino acid sequence: CASSLPQTTDTQYF. Supplemented by reference TRBV28 and TRBJ2-3, the full variable domain reads DVKVTQSSRYLVKRTGEKVFLECVQDMDHENMFWYRQDPGLGLRLIYFSYDVKMKEKGDIPEGYSVSREKKERFSLILESASTNQTSMYLCASSLPQTTDTQYFGPGTRLTVL.

The rearrangement joins TRBV5-1 to TRBJ2-2; 9 bases are a match to TRBD1. This CDR3 has 16 amino acids. The germline gives CDR1 SGHRS, CDR2 YFSETQ. Unmatched junction bases numbered 8, after V lost 4 bases and J lost 4 bases. The CDR3 sequence is CASSPRTGAGTGELFF. As DNA, the CDR3 is TGCGCCAGCAGCCCCCGGACAGGGGCGGGCACCGGGGAGCTGTTTTTT.

This chain connects TRBV6-5 to TRBJ2-5; maybe TRBD1 (6 bases). Germline CDR1 reads MNHEY; CDR2 reads SVGAGI. CDR3 length equals 13 residues. Trimming took 2 bases from V and 3 from J, leaving 7 bases between them. CDR3 nucleotides: TGTGCCAGCAGTTACAGGACAGAAGAGACCCAGTACTTC. It yields the protein CASSYRTEETQYF.

The chain recombines TRBV12-3 or TRBV12-4 with TRBJ2-7; tentatively, D is TRBD1 (6 bases). There are 13 residues in the CDR3. V was clipped by 1 base and J by 5 bases, with 9 bases between them. The CDR3 sequence is CASSLVQGDEQYF. The CDR3 DNA sequence: TGTGCCAGCAGTTTAGTACAGGGTGACGAGCAGTACTTC.

The chain couples TRBV20-1 to TRBJ1-3; unclear D gene. The CDR3 extends over 11 amino acids. The V end was cut by 3 bases, the J end by 4 bases, with 4 bases between. CDR1 and CDR2 (germline): DFQATT, SNEGSKA (reference sequence). CDR3 amino acids: CSASQGNTIYF. As DNA, the CDR3 is TGCAGTGCTAGTCAGGGAAACACCATATATTTT.

The gene calls are TRBV6-5 and TRBJ2-1; TRBD2 matches at 8 bases. CDR1 and CDR2 (germline): MNHEY, SVGAGI. This CDR3 is 15 amino acids long. V lost 4 bases and J lost 9; bases outside the gene matches: 11. CDR3 in amino acids: CASSFQPGREVEQFF. The CDR3 DNA reads TGTGCCAGCAGTTTCCAGCCCGGGCGGGAGGTTGAGCAGTTCTTC.

J is TRBJ2-7 and V is TRBV25-1; D might be TRBD1 (7 bases). The CDR3 extends over 14 amino acids. V lost 7 bases to trimming and J lost 3 bases, with 16 bases between them. In germline, CDR1 is MGHDK, CDR2 SYGVNS. Here the CDR3 DNA reads TGTGCCAGCATGGAGGGGGCAGGGCTCTACGAGCAGTACTTC. Its translation: CASMEGAGLYEQYF.

This chain joins TRBV5-8 and TRBJ1-2, with 9 bases fitting TRBD1. CDR1 is SGHTS, CDR2 YDEGEE, per germline. The CDR3 runs to 14 residues. J was trimmed by 8 bases and V by 7 bases; bases with no gene match: 12. The CDR3 nucleotides are TGTGCCAGCTCCTCGGACAGGGGTTTTGGCGGCTACACCTTC. Translated, it gives CASSSDRGFGGYTF.

The CDR3 coding sequence is TGTGCCTGGAGCGCCGGGTGGACAGATACGCAGTATTTT. This encodes CAWSAGWTDTQYF. J is TRBJ2-3 and V is TRBV30, with no clear D. Germline CDR1 GTSNPN, CDR2 SVGIG (reference sequence). The V and J ends lost 3 bases and 3 bases respectively, with 10 bases between them. This CDR3 contains 13 residues.